This TCR beta chain appears in the sequencing data of a study of T cell responses to AZD1222 COVID-19 vaccine. Notes on the study in general: Across the whole spike, CD4 TCRs peaked at regions 160-218 and 743-854.

With regard to this clone: The target antigen is unknown.

The table came from immunoSEQ multiplex PCR; TCRdb's copy has only in-frame clones and leaves some out. The data contain under 150,000 clones, just over 85% of them seen just once; the ten biggest clones take up roughly 20%. The CDR3 totals 15 residues. The V gene's germline CDR1 is DFQATT and CDR2 SNEGSKA (reference sequence). J lost 5 bases, V lost 3 bases, and 6 bases had no gene match. The chain is built from TRBV20-1 and TRBJ2-1; 11 bases are shared with TRBD2. The material was peripheral blood, obtained on day 0 of MenACWY control vaccination. This receptor was obtained from an adult in good health. This chain's CDR3 is CSASRRLAGNNEQFF. In DNA form, the CDR3 reads TGCAGTGCTAGTAGGAGACTAGCGGGAAACAATGAGCAGTTCTTC.